The 21 T cell receptor beta chains below all came from one sample that was sequenced in a study of T cells in Graves' hyperthyroidism and ophthalmopathy. RNA transcripts provided the source from which TCR beta CDR3 regions were amplified. First-round RT-PCR targeting the TCR CDR3 was performed with the HTBI primer set. TCRdb reprocessed the multiplex PCR reads with MiXCR, giving one entry per CDR3 protein. The data contain 640,000 or so distinct CDR3 sequences, roughly 14% of them singletons. The sequencing input was blood. These receptors all come from a woman aged 40 to 50 with Graves' ophthalmopathy.

This clonotype appeared once. This chain links TRBV24-1 with TRBJ2-5, with D hard to call. Germline V gene data show CDR1 as KGHDR and CDR2 as SFDVKD. V was cut by 2 bases and J by 2 bases, with 8 bases left in between. This CDR3 has 14 amino acids. The CDR3, as DNA: TGTGCCACCAGTGATTCTGCGAAACAAGAGACCCAGTACTTC. Translated, it gives CATSDSAKQETQYF.

In this sample, this clonotype turned up many times. The gene calls are TRBV7-3 and TRBJ1-1; possibly TRBD1 for D (6 bases). This CDR3 is 16 amino acids long. Trimming removed 5 bases at V and 1 base at J, with 17 bases between. Per the germline V gene, CDR1 is SGHTA and CDR2 is FQGTGA. The CDR3 here is CASSGHGGGGNTEAFF. The CDR3 region has the DNA TGTGCCAGCAGCGGCCACGGGGGAGGGGGGAACACTGAAGCTTTCTTT.

This clonotype was seen many times. The chain couples TRBV20-1 to TRBJ2-5; no reliable D call. The CDR3 is 13 amino acids. The germline CDR1 and CDR2 sequences are DFQATT and SNEGSKA (reference sequence). V lost 5 bases and J 2 bases, leaving 12 bases between the germline ends. The CDR3 sequence: CSAHSGSQETQYF. For the CDR3, the DNA is TGCAGTGCTCACTCAGGAAGTCAAGAGACCCAGTACTTC.

On this clonotype itself: With a much larger clone just one base away, this may be a read error. The DNA of the CDR3 is TGTGCCAGTAGGATACCAGGCAACTATGGCTACACCTTC. Translated, it gives CASRIPGNYGYTF. The chain joins TRBV19 to TRBJ1-2; D is uncertain. V lost 6 bases to trimming and J lost 2 bases, with 10 bases between them. Germline assignment: CDR1 LNHDA and CDR2 SQIVND (reference sequence). The CDR3 is made up of 13 amino acids.

This clonotype came up many times. The chain is built from TRBV28 and TRBJ1-1; 9 nucleotides align to TRBD1. CDR3 length: 12 amino acids. Germline V lookup: CDR1 MDHEN, CDR2 SYDVKM. CDR3: CAVQQGATEAFF. The CDR3 region has the DNA TGTGCAGTTCAACAGGGGGCCACTGAAGCTTTCTTT.

The V and J genes are TRBV19 and TRBJ2-7; D not certain. Trimming cost V 3 bases and J 3 bases, with 12 bases left between them. Germline CDR1 LNHDA, CDR2 SQIVND (reference sequence). This CDR3 has 14 amino acids. CDR3 sequence: CASSITTADYEQYF. In nucleotides, the CDR3 is TGTGCCAGTAGTATCACCACAGCTGACTACGAGCAGTACTTC.

In this sample, this clonotype turned up many times. This sequence joins TRBV11-1 and TRBJ2-2; D is ambiguous. The V gene lost 5 bases and the J gene lost 6 bases, with 7 bases spanning the gap. Germline CDR1 SGHAT, CDR2 FQDESV (reference sequence). CDR3 length equals 12 residues. CDR3 loop: CASSPDSGELFF. CDR3 nucleotide sequence: TGTGCCAGCAGCCCCGACTCCGGGGAGCTGTTTTTT.

This clonotype was observed at least ten times. This CDR3 reads CSARPPAGGNEQFF. As DNA, the CDR3 is TGCAGTGCTAGACCTCCCGCAGGGGGCAATGAGCAGTTCTTC. V and J are TRBV20-1 and TRBJ2-1; 7 bases are shared with TRBD1. Germline V gene data show CDR1 as DFQATT and CDR2 as SNEGSKA (reference sequence). V trimming: 2 bases; J trimming: 6 bases; junction bases outside the gene matches: 7. The CDR3 consists of 14 residues.

V and J are TRBV6-1 and TRBJ1-1; D is uncertain. CDR1 and CDR2 (germline): MNHNS, SASEGT. V lost 6 bases, J lost 8 bases, and 13 bases lay in between. This CDR3 spans 12 amino acids. The CDR3 bases are TGTGCCAGCAGCAACCACGCCTACGAAGCTTTCTTT. It yields the protein CASSNHAYEAFF.

This clonotype came up many times. This sequence joins TRBV20-1 and TRBJ2-7; perhaps TRBD1 as D (6 bases). There are 12 residues in the CDR3. CDR1 is DFQATT and CDR2 is SNEGSKA in the germline V gene (reference sequence). CDR3 loop: CSQQGHNYEQYF. CDR3 DNA sequence: TGCAGCCAACAGGGTCACAACTACGAGCAGTACTTC.

V and J are TRBV7-3 and TRBJ2-7; D gene unclear. The CDR3 runs 15 residues. The ends were cut back, 2 bases at V and 4 bases at J, with 15 bases in the middle. Germline assignment: CDR1 SGHTA and CDR2 FQGTGA. CDR3 region: CASSLVQVGRYEQYF. The CDR3 DNA reads TGTGCCAGCAGCTTAGTCCAGGTGGGAAGGTACGAGCAGTACTTC.

In its sample, this clonotype was seen many times. V and J are TRBV12-3 or TRBV12-4 and TRBJ2-4, with a tentative D call TRBD1 (5 bases). V was cut by 6 bases and J by 0 bases, with 12 bases left in between. The CDR3 runs 15 residues. The CDR3 DNA is TGTGCCAGCAGGCTTCAGGGCCTAGCCAAAAACATTCAGTACTTC. This codes for CASRLQGLAKNIQYF.

This clonotype was seen a few times. V usage is TRBV5-1 and J usage is TRBJ2-4; 12 positions match TRBD2. The CDR3 covers 15 residues. The trim removed 0 bases at V and 7 bases at J, leaving 2 bases unmatched. Looked up from germline, CDR1 is SGHRS and CDR2 is YFSETQ. CDR3 nucleotide sequence: TGCGCCAGCAGCTTGGGGACTAGCGGGATTAACATTCAGTACTTC. It yields the protein CASSLGTSGINIQYF.

This clonotype is a singleton in its sample. V and J are TRBV28 and TRBJ2-7; TRBD1 aligns across 7 bases. The V segment lost 8 bases and the J segment 3 bases; nucleotides outside the gene matches: 10. This CDR3 is 14 amino acids long. In germline, CDR1 is MDHEN, CDR2 SYDVKM. The CDR3 DNA reads as TGTGCCAGCCGCAGCAGGACAGGCTTCTACGAGCAGTACTTC. Translation: CASRSRTGFYEQYF.

The chain carries TRBV19 and TRBJ1-2; 7 bases line up with TRBD1. The CDR3 runs 12 residues. The V segment lost 6 bases and the J segment 7 bases; nucleotides outside the gene matches: 5. CDR1 and CDR2 (germline): LNHDA, SQIVND (reference sequence). Written as DNA, the CDR3 is TGTGCCAGTAGAACGACAGGGCTTGGCTACACCTTC. Protein: CASRTTGLGYTF.

This clonotype was detected ten times or more. This chain links TRBV4-1 with TRBJ2-5; D possibly corresponds to TRBD2 (5 bases). The CDR3 has 18 residues. V lost 4 bases to trimming and J lost 1 base, with 22 bases between them. Germline CDR1 and CDR2: MGHRA and YSYEKL. CDR3 in DNA: TGCGCCAGCAGCCCGAGATCGGTCGGAGAGCGGTTCCAAGAGACCCAGTACTTC. Translating gives CASSPRSVGERFQETQYF.

This clonotype was counted only a few times. Here the CDR3 reads CASSPRVSGGRDEQYF. For the CDR3, the DNA is TGTGCCAGCTCACCAAGAGTCTCAGGGGGCCGGGATGAGCAGTACTTC. The chain uses TRBV18 and TRBJ2-7, with 8 bases aligning to TRBD1. Germline lookup yields CDR1 KGHSH and CDR2 LQKENI. The V and J ends lost 2 bases and 7 bases, in that order; junction bases with no gene match: 13. The CDR3 sequence is 16 residues long.

Many counts were recorded for this clonotype. The chain couples TRBV11-2 to TRBJ1-5; D possibly corresponds to TRBD1 (5 bases). V was shortened by 1 base and J by 0 bases, with 10 bases between the two germline ends. The CDR3 is 16 residues long. Germline lookup yields CDR1 SGHAT and CDR2 FQNNGV. DNA for the CDR3: TGTGCCAGCAGCTTAGGGGGCAGTAATAGCAATCAGCCCCAGCATTTT. This gives the protein CASSLGGSNSNQPQHF.

This clonotype has a count of ten or more. The V call is TRBV6-4, the J call TRBJ1-5; D is perhaps TRBD1 (6 bases). The CDR3 sequence is 17 residues long. Per the germline V gene, CDR1 is MRHNA and CDR2 is SNTAGT. Trimming stripped 5 bases from V and 1 base from J, with 18 bases between. The CDR3 loop reads CASSPRDPRGSNQPQHF. Here the CDR3 DNA reads TGTGCCAGCAGTCCGCGAGACCCGAGGGGGAGCAATCAGCCCCAGCATTTT.

This clonotype was counted at least ten times. J is TRBJ1-2 and V is TRBV19, with D unresolved. The CDR3 has 13 amino acids. Germline V gene sequence: CDR1 LNHDA, CDR2 SQIVND (reference sequence). V dropped 3 bases and J dropped 2 bases, with 7 bases sitting between them. CDR3 in amino acids: CASSIGGNYGYTF. The CDR3 DNA reads as TGTGCCAGTAGTATCGGCGGAAACTATGGCTACACCTTC.

In this sample, this clonotype turned up a few times. The chain carries TRBV12-3 or TRBV12-4 and TRBJ1-5; D gene uncertain. The CDR3 loop spans 13 amino acids. Between the trimmed V and J ends, which lost 5 bases and 3 bases, there was a span of 8 bases. The CDR3 nucleotides are TGTGCCAGCAGTGTGACCATCAATCAGCCCCAGCATTTT. This sequence encodes CASSVTINQPQHF.